This TCR beta chain was identified in a study of shared clonotypes between healthy human individuals. Study background: Researchers assigned three CD4 naive, three CD4 memory, two CD8 naive and one CD8 memory plate to each donor.

TCRdb keeps only in-frame clones here, not all; method: immunoSEQ multiplex PCR. The repertoire holds around 1,100,000 clones, with approximately 80% as singletons. All donors were Caucasian adults living in Nashville, Tennessee. The TCR sequence derives from a man aged 18-30 years in good health. Some clones in this sample may be carry-over from other donors' samples. Sequences were obtained from memory CD4+ T cells from PBMCs. The subset denotes: CD45RA-negative fraction.

The CDR3 loop reads CASSLESGISWEKLFF. The CDR3 coding sequence is TGCGCCAGCAGCTTGGAATCGGGCATCTCCTGGGAAAAACTGTTTTTT. This chain links TRBV5-1 with TRBJ1-4, with D hard to call. Trimming stripped 0 bases from V and 8 bases from J, with 17 bases between. Germline loops: CDR1 SGHRS, CDR2 YFSETQ. CDR3 length: 16 amino acids. The full variable domain, with the rest looked up from reference TRBV5-1 and TRBJ1-4, is KAGVTQTPRYLIKTRGQQVTLSCSPISGHRSVSWYQQTPGQGLQFLFEYFSETQRNKGNFPGRFSGRQFSNSRSEMNVSTLELGDSALYLCASSLESGISWEKLFFGSGTQLSVL.